This T cell receptor beta chain was found in a study of cytotoxic CD8 clonotypes in ibrutinib-treated CLL. TCRdb's copy holds only in-frame clones and misses some; the assay was immunoSEQ multiplex PCR. The sample carries some 200,000 clones, more than 75% recorded once. As regards this clone: Other DNA variants within this sample encode the same CDR3.

This sequence originates from a human donor with chronic lymphocytic leukemia. The input for sequencing was PBMCs, taken after 12 months of ibrutinib treatment.

This CDR3 is CASSIAGGYEQYF. The CDR3 DNA is TGTGCCAGTTCCATTGCGGGAGGATACGAGCAGTACTTC. The V gene is TRBV19, the J gene TRBJ2-7, with TRBD2 matching over 8 bases. The CDR3 has 13 residues. The V and J ends lost 8 bases and 4 bases, in that order; junction bases with no gene match: 7. Germline V gene sequence: CDR1 LNHDA, CDR2 SQIVND (reference sequence).